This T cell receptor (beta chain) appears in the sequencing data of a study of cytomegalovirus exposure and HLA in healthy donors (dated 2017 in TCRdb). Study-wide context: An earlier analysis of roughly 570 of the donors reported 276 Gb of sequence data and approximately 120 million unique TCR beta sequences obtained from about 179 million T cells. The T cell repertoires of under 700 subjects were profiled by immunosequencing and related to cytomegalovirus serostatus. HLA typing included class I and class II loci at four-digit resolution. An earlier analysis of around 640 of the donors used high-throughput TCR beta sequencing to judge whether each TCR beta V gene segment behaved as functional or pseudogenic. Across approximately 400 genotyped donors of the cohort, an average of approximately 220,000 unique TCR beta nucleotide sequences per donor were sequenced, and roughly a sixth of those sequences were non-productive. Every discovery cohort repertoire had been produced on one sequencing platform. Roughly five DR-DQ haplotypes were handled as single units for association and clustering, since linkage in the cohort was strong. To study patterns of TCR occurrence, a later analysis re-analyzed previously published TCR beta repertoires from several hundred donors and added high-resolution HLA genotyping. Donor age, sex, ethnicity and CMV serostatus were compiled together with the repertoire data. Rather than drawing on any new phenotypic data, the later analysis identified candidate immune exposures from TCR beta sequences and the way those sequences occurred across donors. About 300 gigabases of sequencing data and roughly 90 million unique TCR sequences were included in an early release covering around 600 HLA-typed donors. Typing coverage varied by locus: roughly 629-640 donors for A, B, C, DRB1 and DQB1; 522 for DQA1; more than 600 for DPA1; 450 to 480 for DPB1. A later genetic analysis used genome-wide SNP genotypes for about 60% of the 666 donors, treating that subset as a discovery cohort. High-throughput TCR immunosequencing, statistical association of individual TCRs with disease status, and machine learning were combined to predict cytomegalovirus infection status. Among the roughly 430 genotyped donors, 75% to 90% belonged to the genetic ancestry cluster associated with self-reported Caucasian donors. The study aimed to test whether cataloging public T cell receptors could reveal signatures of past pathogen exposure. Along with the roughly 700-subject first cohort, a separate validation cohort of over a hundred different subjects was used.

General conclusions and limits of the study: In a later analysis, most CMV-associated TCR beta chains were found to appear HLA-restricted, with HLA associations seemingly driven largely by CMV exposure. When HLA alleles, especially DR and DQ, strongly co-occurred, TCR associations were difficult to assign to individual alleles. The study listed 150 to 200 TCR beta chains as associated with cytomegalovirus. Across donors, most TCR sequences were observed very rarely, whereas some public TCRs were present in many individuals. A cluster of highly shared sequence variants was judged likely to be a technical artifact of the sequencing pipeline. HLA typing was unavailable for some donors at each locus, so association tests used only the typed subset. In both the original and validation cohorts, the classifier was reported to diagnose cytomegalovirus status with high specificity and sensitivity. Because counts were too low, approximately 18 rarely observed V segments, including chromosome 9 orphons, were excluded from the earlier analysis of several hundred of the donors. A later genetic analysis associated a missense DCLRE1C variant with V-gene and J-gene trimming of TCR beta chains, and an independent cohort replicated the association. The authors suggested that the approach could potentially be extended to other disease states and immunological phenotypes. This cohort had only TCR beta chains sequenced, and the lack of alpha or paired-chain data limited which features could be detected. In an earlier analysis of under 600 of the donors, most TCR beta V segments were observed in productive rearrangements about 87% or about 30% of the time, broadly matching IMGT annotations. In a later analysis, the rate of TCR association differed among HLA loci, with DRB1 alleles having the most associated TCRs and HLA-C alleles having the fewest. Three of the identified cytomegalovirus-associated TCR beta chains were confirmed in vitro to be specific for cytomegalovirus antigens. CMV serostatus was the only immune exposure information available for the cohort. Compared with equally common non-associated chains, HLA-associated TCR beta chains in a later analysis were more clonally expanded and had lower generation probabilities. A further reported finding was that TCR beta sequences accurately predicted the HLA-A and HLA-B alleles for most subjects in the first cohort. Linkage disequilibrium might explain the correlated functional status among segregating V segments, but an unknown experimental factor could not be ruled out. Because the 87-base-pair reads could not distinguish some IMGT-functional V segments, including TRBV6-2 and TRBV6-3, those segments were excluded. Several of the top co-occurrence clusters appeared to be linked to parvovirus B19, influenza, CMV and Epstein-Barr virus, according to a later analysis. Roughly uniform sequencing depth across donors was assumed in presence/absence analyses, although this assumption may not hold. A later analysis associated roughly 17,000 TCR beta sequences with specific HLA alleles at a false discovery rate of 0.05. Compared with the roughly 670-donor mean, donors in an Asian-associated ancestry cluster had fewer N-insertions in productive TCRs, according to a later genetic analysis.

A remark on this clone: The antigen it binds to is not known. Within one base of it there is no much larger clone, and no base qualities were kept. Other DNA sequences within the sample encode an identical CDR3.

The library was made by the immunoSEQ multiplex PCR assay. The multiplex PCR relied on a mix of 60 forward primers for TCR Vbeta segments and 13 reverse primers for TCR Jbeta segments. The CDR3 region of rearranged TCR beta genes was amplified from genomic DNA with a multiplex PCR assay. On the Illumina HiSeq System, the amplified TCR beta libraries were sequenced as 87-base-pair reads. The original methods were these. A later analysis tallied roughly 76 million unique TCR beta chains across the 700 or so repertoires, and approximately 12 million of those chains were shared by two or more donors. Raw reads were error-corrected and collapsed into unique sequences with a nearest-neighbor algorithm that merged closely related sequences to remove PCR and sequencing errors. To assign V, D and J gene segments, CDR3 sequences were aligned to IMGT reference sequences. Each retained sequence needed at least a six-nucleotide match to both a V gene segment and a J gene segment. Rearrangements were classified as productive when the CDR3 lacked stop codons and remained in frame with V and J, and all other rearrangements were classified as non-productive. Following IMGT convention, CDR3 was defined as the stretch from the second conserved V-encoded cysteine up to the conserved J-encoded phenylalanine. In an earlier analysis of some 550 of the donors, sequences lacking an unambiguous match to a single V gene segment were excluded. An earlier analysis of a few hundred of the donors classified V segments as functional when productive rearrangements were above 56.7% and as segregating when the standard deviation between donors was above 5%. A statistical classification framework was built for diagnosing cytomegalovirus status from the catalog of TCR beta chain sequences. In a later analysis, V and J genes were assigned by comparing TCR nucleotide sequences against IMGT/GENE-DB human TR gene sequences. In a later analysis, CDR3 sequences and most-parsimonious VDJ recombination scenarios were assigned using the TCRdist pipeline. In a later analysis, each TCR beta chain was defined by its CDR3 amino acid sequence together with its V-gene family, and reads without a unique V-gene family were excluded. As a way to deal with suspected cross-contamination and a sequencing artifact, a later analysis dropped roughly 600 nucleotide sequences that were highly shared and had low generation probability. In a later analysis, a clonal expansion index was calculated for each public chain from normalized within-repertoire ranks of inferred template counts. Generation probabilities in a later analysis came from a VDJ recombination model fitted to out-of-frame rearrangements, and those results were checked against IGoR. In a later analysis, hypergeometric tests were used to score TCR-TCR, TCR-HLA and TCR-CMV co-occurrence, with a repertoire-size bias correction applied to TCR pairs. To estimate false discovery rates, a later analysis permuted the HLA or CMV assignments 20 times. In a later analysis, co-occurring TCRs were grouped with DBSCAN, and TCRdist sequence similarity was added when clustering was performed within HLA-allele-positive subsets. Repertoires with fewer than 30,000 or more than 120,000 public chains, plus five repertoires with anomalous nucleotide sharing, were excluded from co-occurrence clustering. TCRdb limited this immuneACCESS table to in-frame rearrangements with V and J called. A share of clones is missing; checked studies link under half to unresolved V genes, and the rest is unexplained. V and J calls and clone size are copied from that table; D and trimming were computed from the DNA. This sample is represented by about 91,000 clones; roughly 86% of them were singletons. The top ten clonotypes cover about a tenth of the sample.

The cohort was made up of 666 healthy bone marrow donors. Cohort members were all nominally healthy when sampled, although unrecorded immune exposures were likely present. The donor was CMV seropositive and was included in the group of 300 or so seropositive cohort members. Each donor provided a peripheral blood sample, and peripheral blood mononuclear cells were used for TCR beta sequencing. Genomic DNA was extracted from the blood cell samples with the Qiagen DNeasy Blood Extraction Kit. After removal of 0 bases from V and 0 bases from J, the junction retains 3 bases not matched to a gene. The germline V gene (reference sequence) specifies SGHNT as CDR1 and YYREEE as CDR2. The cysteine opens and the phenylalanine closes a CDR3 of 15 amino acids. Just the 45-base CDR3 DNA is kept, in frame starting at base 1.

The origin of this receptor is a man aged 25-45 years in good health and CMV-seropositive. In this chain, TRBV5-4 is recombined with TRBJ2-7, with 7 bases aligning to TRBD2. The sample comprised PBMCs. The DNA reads TGTGCCAGCAGCTTGGGTGGCGGGAGCTCCTACGAGCAGTACTTC. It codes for CASSLGGGSSYEQYF.